One sample yielded the 27 T cell receptor beta chains listed below, sequenced in a study of beta chain features in type 1 diabetes. Study results and limitations: Type 1 diabetes patients had TCRB CDR3s that were shorter (moderately but significantly so) in all four CD4+ subsets.

Which antigens these TCRs recognize remains unknown. Expressed TCRB transcripts were sequenced after all isolated RNA was converted to cDNA. Profiled with immunoSEQ multiplex PCR; TCRdb holds only in-frame clones, not every one. The repertoire holds around 250,000 clones, with around 22% as singletons. The material sequenced was naive CD4+ T cells from blood. The receptors derive from a woman in her thirties with type 1 diabetes.

This clone was seen more than once but under ten times. The V call is TRBV30, the J call TRBJ1-2, with unresolved D. The V gene lost 2 bases and the J gene lost 5 bases, with 9 bases spanning the gap. The V gene's germline CDR1 is GTSNPN and CDR2 SVGIG (reference sequence). This CDR3 has 12 amino acids. CDR3 sequence reads: CAWSPRGYGYTF. The CDR3 DNA follows: TGTGCCTGGAGTCCCCGGGGTTATGGCTACACCTTC.

This chain joins TRBV20-1 and TRBJ2-1; D gene ambiguous. Trimming left V 6 bases short and J 9 bases short, with 12 bases between. This CDR3 comprises 11 residues. Germline V gene sequence: CDR1 DFQATT, CDR2 SNEGSKA (reference sequence). This CDR3 is CSAGGRSEQFF. The CDR3 bases are TGCAGTGCCGGCGGTAGGAGTGAGCAGTTCTTC.

The chain recombines TRBV19 with TRBJ1-2; D may be TRBD1 (5 bases). V lost 1 base, J lost 5 bases, and 14 bases lay in between. CDR3 length: 15 residues. Germline values: CDR1 LNHDA, CDR2 SQIVND (reference sequence). The DNA of the CDR3 is TGTGCCAGTAGTATAGCTACGACAGACGGATATGGCTACACCTTC. Encoded protein: CASSIATTDGYGYTF.

This clone has a handful of counts. The genes are TRBV5-1 and TRBJ2-5, with 10 bases identical to TRBD2. Germline CDR1 reads SGHRS; CDR2 reads YFSETQ. The CDR3 totals 16 residues. The junction had 5 bases not matched to a gene; V was cut back by 2 bases and J by 1 base. CDR3 sequence: CASSLRLAGSQETQYF. CDR3 DNA: TGCGCCAGCAGCTTACGACTAGCGGGCTCCCAAGAGACCCAGTACTTC.

The chain recombines TRBV14 with TRBJ1-1, with 9 bases aligning to TRBD1. The CDR3 is made up of 15 amino acids. Trimming cost V 4 bases and J 2 bases; bases outside gene matches: 5. Germline-derived CDR1 and CDR2 are SGHDN and FVKESK. The DNA of the CDR3 is TGTGCCAGCAGCCGGTGGACAGGGGCAAACACTGAAGCTTTCTTT. This translates into CASSRWTGANTEAFF. Full variable domain (outside the CDR3, taken from reference TRBV14 and TRBJ1-1): EAGVTQFPSHSVIEKGQTVTLRCDPISGHDNLYWYRRVMGKEIKFLLHFVKESKQDESGMPNNRFLAERTGGTYSTLKVQPAELEDSGVYFCASSRWTGANTEAFFGQGTRLTVV.

The V gene is TRBV9, the J gene TRBJ2-3; 14 positions match TRBD2. Trimming cost V 2 bases and J 3 bases; bases outside gene matches: 8. Looked up from germline, CDR1 is SGDLS and CDR2 is YYNGEE. CDR3 length equals 18 residues. DNA of the CDR3: TGTGCCAGCAGCGTCATCACCGGGACTAGCGGGAGAACAGATACGCAGTATTTT. This gives the protein CASSVITGTSGRTDTQYF.

The chain links TRBV15 to TRBJ1-5; 10 bases agree with TRBD1. V was pared by 1 base and J by 4 bases, with 4 bases of the junction left unmatched. This CDR3 comprises 16 residues. Germline V gene sequence: CDR1 LNHNV, CDR2 YYDKDF (reference sequence). The CDR3 sequence is CATSRGTGGINQPQHF. The CDR3 coding sequence is TGTGCCACCAGCAGAGGGACAGGGGGGATTAATCAGCCCCAGCATTTT.

This clone was seen only a few times. The chain employs TRBV29-1 and TRBJ2-5; perhaps TRBD1 as D (5 bases). CDR1 is SQVTM and CDR2 is ANQGSEA in the germline V gene. Trimming left V 4 bases short and J 5 bases short, with 14 bases between. The CDR3 consists of 13 residues. CDR3 amino acids: CSVVGLHVETQYF. The CDR3, as DNA: TGCAGCGTTGTGGGGCTGCATGTGGAGACCCAGTACTTC.

In this sample, this clone turned up a few times. The rearrangement uses TRBV30 and TRBJ1-1; D may be TRBD1 (6 bases). The CDR3 totals 11 residues. The V end was cut by 4 bases, the J end by 9 bases, with 12 bases between. Germline CDR1 reads GTSNPN; CDR2 reads SVGIG (reference sequence). The CDR3, as DNA: TGTGCCTGGACAGGGGTAGGTCAAGCTTTCTTT. It yields the protein CAWTGVGQAFF.

This rearrangement joins TRBV29-1 to TRBJ2-1, with 7 bases matching TRBD2. The CDR3 spans 15 residues. Germline values: CDR1 SQVTM, CDR2 ANQGSEA. V gave up 0 bases and J gave up 8 bases; unmatched junction bases: 10. CDR3 nucleotide sequence: TGCAGCGTTGAAGATGTCAGCGGGGTCGGCGATGAGCAGTTCTTC. The encoded protein is CSVEDVSGVGDEQFF.

This clone was detected only a few times. This chain connects TRBV9 to TRBJ2-7; 9 positions match TRBD1. Germline CDR1 reads SGDLS; CDR2 reads YYNGEE. The J segment lost 6 bases and the V segment lost 3 bases, leaving 7 bases of the junction unmatched. This CDR3 is built from 14 residues. CDR3 in amino acids: CASSATGGLGEQYF. The CDR3 DNA is TGTGCCAGCAGCGCGACAGGGGGATTGGGCGAGCAGTACTTC.

V usage is TRBV5-1 and J usage is TRBJ2-5; a possible D gene is TRBD1 (5 bases). The CDR3 runs to 13 residues. Trimming cost V 0 bases and J 4 bases, with 7 bases left between them. Germline values: CDR1 SGHRS, CDR2 YFSETQ. The CDR3 DNA is TGCGCCAGCAGCTTGGAGGGGCGAGAGACCCAGTACTTC. Translated: CASSLEGRETQYF.

This chain uses TRBV7-8 with TRBJ1-5; D is undetermined. CDR1 is SGHVS, CDR2 FQNEAQ, per germline. Trimming shortened V by 2 bases and J by 2 bases, and 7 bases separated the two germline ends. The CDR3 totals 14 residues. The CDR3, as DNA: TGTGCCAGCAGCTTAAAGGAGGGCAATCAGCCCCAGCATTTT. Translating gives CASSLKEGNQPQHF.

Details on this clone: Distinct nucleotide sequences in the sample also encode this CDR3. The chain employs TRBV5-1 and TRBJ1-1; 8 bases are a match to TRBD1. This CDR3 comprises 14 residues. Per the germline V gene, CDR1 is SGHRS and CDR2 is YFSETQ. V shed 3 bases and J 1 base; nucleotides not matched to a gene: 2. CDR3 sequence: CASSSDRANTEAFF. In DNA form, the CDR3 reads TGCGCCAGCAGCTCGGACAGGGCGAACACTGAAGCTTTCTTT. The full variable domain, in which reference TRBV5-1 and TRBJ1-1 provide the parts outside the CDR3, is KAGVTQTPRYLIKTRGQQVTLSCSPISGHRSVSWYQQTPGQGLQFLFEYFSETQRNKGNFPGRFSGRQFSNSRSEMNVSTLELGDSALYLCASSSDRANTEAFFGQGTRLTVV.

As to this clone: Other DNA sequences within the sample encode an identical CDR3. The rearrangement uses TRBV5-1 and TRBJ2-5, with D uncertain. Germline CDR1 and CDR2: SGHRS and YFSETQ. V gave up 0 bases and J gave up 5 bases, with 5 bases separating them. There are 12 residues in the CDR3. The DNA for the CDR3 is TGCGCCAGCAGCTTGGACGGGGAGACCCAGTACTTC. Translation: CASSLDGETQYF.

Only a few counts were recorded for this clone. The DNA of the CDR3 is TGTGCCGCGAACGGACAGGGGGCTGGGAATGAGCAGTTCTTC. Its protein product is CAANGQGAGNEQFF. This chain uses TRBV19 with TRBJ2-1, with 11 bases fitting TRBD1. Unmatched junction bases numbered 10, after V lost 11 bases and J lost 7 bases. The germline gives CDR1 LNHDA, CDR2 SQIVND (reference sequence). This CDR3 spans 14 amino acids. The variable domain in full, with the rest retrieved from reference TRBV19 and TRBJ2-1, is DGGITQSPKYLFRKEGQNVTLSCEQNLNHDAMYWYRQDPGQGLRLIYYSQIVNDFQKGDIAEGYSVSREKKESFPLTVTSAQKNPTAFYLCAANGQGAGNEQFFGPGTRLTVL.

This clone has only a few counts. The gene calls are TRBV5-4 and TRBJ1-4, with D possibly matching TRBD1 (5 bases). CDR1 and CDR2 from the germline V gene are SGHNT and YYREEE (reference sequence). With 0 bases removed from V and 8 bases from J, the gap between germline ends came to 17 bases. CDR3 length: 16 amino acids. CDR3 loop: CASSLERGGGMEKLFF. Here the CDR3 DNA reads TGTGCCAGCAGCTTGGAAAGGGGCGGGGGTATGGAAAAACTGTTTTTT.

In its sample, this clone was seen a few times. The rearrangement links TRBV29-1 to TRBJ2-5, with 7 bases identical to TRBD1. The V segment lost 3 bases and the J segment 4 bases; nucleotides outside the gene matches: 8. The CDR3 contains 14 residues. Germline V lookup: CDR1 SQVTM, CDR2 ANQGSEA. Written as DNA, the CDR3 is TGCAGCGTTGAGGGTGACAGGGACCTAGAGACCCAGTACTTC. Protein: CSVEGDRDLETQYF. The complete variable domain, with remaining parts taken from reference TRBV29-1 and TRBJ2-5, reads SAVISQKPSRDICQRGTSLTIQCQVDSQVTMMFWYRQQPGQSLTLIATANQGSEATYESGFVIDKFPISRPNLTFSTLTVSNMSPEDSSIYLCSVEGDRDLETQYFGPGTRLLVL.

This clone was seen a handful of times. The gene calls are TRBV9 and TRBJ2-1, with TRBD2 matching over 12 bases. Trimming took 7 bases from V and 9 from J; bases not matched to a gene: 8. Germline values: CDR1 SGDLS, CDR2 YYNGEE. CDR3 length equals 14 residues. This CDR3 is CASSRTSGKSEQFF. The CDR3 DNA is TGTGCCAGCTCCAGGACTAGCGGGAAAAGTGAGCAGTTCTTC.

This clone has just a few counts. The J gene is TRBJ1-2, the V gene TRBV18; no clear D gene. V shed 1 base and J shed 5 bases, with 8 bases lying between them. Germline V CDR1 and CDR2: KGHSH, LQKENI. The CDR3 is 13 amino acids. Here the CDR3 reads CASSPREHYGYTF. In nucleotides, the CDR3 is TGTGCCAGCTCACCACGGGAGCATTATGGCTACACCTTC.

The table lists this clone with a few counts. The V and J genes are TRBV7-2 and TRBJ2-3, with D possibly being TRBD1 (5 bases). V dropped 1 base and J dropped 5 bases, with 10 bases sitting between them. The CDR3 is made up of 14 amino acids. The germline CDR1 and CDR2 sequences are SGHTA and FQGNSA. The CDR3 loop is CASSLDWGEDTQYF. Here the CDR3 DNA reads TGTGCCAGCAGCTTAGACTGGGGCGAAGATACGCAGTATTTT.

This clone has more than one count but fewer than ten. This chain uses TRBV9 with TRBJ2-7, with 9 bases lining up with TRBD1. This CDR3 has 15 residues. Germline V CDR1 and CDR2: SGDLS, YYNGEE. The trim removed 0 bases at V and 5 bases at J, leaving 6 bases unmatched. The CDR3 is CASSVGWDRVHEQYF. CDR3 bases: TGTGCCAGCAGCGTAGGATGGGACAGGGTGCACGAGCAGTACTTC.

The gene calls are TRBV5-4 and TRBJ2-7; tentative D call: TRBD1 (6 bases). From germline, CDR1 is SGHNT and CDR2 YYREEE (reference sequence). The V and J ends lost 4 bases and 3 bases respectively, with 14 bases between them. This CDR3 has 14 residues. The CDR3 loop reads CASSDRDKFYEQYF. As DNA, the CDR3 is TGTGCCAGCAGCGACCGGGACAAGTTCTACGAGCAGTACTTC.

V is TRBV19 and J is TRBJ1-2; D might be TRBD1 (6 bases). The CDR3 sequence is 15 residues long. CDR1 LNHDA and CDR2 SQIVND come from the germline V gene (reference sequence). V was clipped by 6 bases and J by 5 bases, with 19 bases between them. The DNA of the CDR3 is TGTGCCAGTAGCGAGGACAGCCCGTCGGTATATGGCTACACCTTC. Translation: CASSEDSPSVYGYTF.

This clone has just a few counts. The rearrangement links TRBV30 to TRBJ2-1, with TRBD2 matching 7 bases. Germline values: CDR1 GTSNPN, CDR2 SVGIG (reference sequence). V lost 1 base, J lost 4 bases, and 10 bases stayed unmatched. The CDR3 extends over 16 amino acids. The CDR3 spells CAWSAWRERDYNEQFF. Here the CDR3 DNA reads TGTGCCTGGAGTGCCTGGCGGGAGAGAGATTACAATGAGCAGTTCTTC.

This clone has a handful of counts. The chain carries TRBV7-2 and TRBJ2-7; 9 nucleotides line up with TRBD1. Looked up from germline, CDR1 is SGHTA and CDR2 is FQGNSA. The CDR3 length is 17 residues. V lost 0 bases to trimming and J lost 4 bases; unmatched junction nucleotides: 10. CDR3 nucleotides: TGTGCCAGCAGCTTAGCCGGAGCGGGGACAGGGAATTACGAGCAGTACTTC. Its translation is CASSLAGAGTGNYEQYF.

This clone was found a few times. This sequence joins TRBV4-1 and TRBJ2-1; TRBD2 matches at 7 bases. The CDR3 runs to 15 residues. V shed 4 bases, J shed 9 bases, and the junction held 12 bases outside the gene matches. CDR1 is MGHRA and CDR2 is YSYEKL in the germline V gene. CDR3 DNA sequence: TGCGCCAGCAGCCTTAACCAGCGGGACTCCATTGAGCAGTTCTTC. Residues: CASSLNQRDSIEQFF.